Below, 4 T cell receptor beta chains from the same sample are listed, as sequenced in a study of molecular identifiers for immune sequencing clone quantification. TCRdb called the PCR reads again in MiXCR, with one record for every CDR3 protein. The sample has 60,000 to 75,000 distinct CDR3 sequences; 15% to 20% are singletons. Sequencing input: naive CD8+ T cells from blood, with Jurkat cell RNA spiked in. Documented subset: FACS-sorted CD8+CD4-CCR7+CD45RA+ naive T cells. These receptors were collected from a human donor in good health. Some libraries in this study had Jurkat cell RNA spiked in.

This clonotype was recorded many times. The chain couples TRBV12-3 or TRBV12-4 to TRBJ2-3; a weak D match, TRBD1 (5 bases). V was cut by 8 bases and J by 4 bases, with 10 bases left in between. CDR3 size: 12 residues. In DNA, the CDR3 is TGTGCCAGCGCGTGGGGCGCAGATACGCAGTATTTT. Translating it yields CASAWGADTQYF.

V usage is TRBV11-2 and J usage is TRBJ2-2; D remains ambiguous. Germline V lookup: CDR1 SGHAT, CDR2 FQNNGV. Trimming left V 1 base short and J 8 bases short, with 2 bases between. The CDR3 has 11 amino acids. CDR3 sequence reads: CASSLVGELFF. The CDR3, as DNA: TGTGCCAGCAGCTTAGTTGGGGAGCTGTTTTTT.

This clonotype has ten or more counts. The CDR3 DNA is TGTGCCAGCAGTCCCCCCTGGGAGCGCGTCGACAATGAGCAGTTCTTC. Translated: CASSPPWERVDNEQFF. The genes are TRBV28 and TRBJ2-1; D is possibly TRBD2 (5 bases). The CDR3 has 16 amino acids. V gave up 5 bases and J gave up 5 bases, with 19 bases separating them. From germline, CDR1 is MDHEN and CDR2 SYDVKM.

The chain recombines TRBV9 with TRBJ2-2, with 8 bases matching TRBD2. The ends lost 0 bases at V and 4 bases at J; junction bases unmatched: 11. The CDR3 extends over 18 amino acids. Per germline, CDR1 SGDLS and CDR2 YYNGEE. In nucleotides, the CDR3 is TGTGCCAGCAGCGTAGGGACTAGCTATCGTTCGGTCACCGGGGAGCTGTTTTTT. Translated: CASSVGTSYRSVTGELFF.